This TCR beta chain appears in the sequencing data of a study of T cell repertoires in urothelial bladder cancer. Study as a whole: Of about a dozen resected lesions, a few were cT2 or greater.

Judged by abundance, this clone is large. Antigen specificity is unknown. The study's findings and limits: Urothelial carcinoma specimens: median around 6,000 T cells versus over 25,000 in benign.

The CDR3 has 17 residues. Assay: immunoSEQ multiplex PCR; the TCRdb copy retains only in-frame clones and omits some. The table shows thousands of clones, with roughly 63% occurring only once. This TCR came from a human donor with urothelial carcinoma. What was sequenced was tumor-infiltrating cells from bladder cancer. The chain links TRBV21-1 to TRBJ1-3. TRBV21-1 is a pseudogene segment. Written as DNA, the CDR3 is TGTGCCAGCAGCAATGTGTCAGGGAGTCTGACTGGAAACACCATATATTTT. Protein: CASSNVSGSLTGNTIYF.